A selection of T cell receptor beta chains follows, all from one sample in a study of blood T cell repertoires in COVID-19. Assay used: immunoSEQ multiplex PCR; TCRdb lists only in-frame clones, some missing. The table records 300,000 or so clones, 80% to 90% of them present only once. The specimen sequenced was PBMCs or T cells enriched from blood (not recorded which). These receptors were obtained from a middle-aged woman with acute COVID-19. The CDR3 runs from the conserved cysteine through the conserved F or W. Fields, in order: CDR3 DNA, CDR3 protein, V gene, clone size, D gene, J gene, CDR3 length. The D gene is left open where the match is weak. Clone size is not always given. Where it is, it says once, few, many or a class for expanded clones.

TGTGCCAGTTCAACACGTTCAACTAATGAAAAACTGTTTTTT	CASSTRSTNEKLFF	TRBV19	.	.	TRBJ1-4	14
TGTGCCAGCAGTTTCGGTCAGGTTAATAATTCACCCCTCCACTTT	CASSFGQVNNSPLHF	TRBV28	.	.	TRBJ1-6	15
TGTGCCAGCAGACGACAGGGCCACTATGGCTACACCTTC	CASRRQGHYGYTF	TRBV6-5	once	TRBD1	TRBJ1-2	13
TGTGCCAGCAGCCGTAGAGTGGGGGGACGTCCCACAGATACGCAGTATTTT	CASSRRVGGRPTDTQYF	TRBV5-4	.	.	TRBJ2-3	17
TGTGCCAGCAGCCGAGGGACAGGCTATAATTCACCCCTCCACTTT	CASSRGTGYNSPLHF	TRBV14	few	TRBD1	TRBJ1-6	15
TGTGCCAGCAGCTTGCCGACGACAGGGGAGCACACCTTC	CASSLPTTGEHTF	TRBV7-9	once	TRBD1	TRBJ1-2	13
TGTGCCAGCAGCTTGGGGAGTAATTCACCCCTCCACTTT	CASSLGSNSPLHF	TRBV11-2	.	.	TRBJ1-6	13
TGTGCCAGCAGCTCACAGGGGGCGCTTCCTGAAGCTTTCTTT	CASSSQGALPEAFF	TRBV5-4	.	TRBD1	TRBJ1-1	14
TGTGCCAGCAGCTTAGGTTGGGGGCACGGGGAGACCCAGTACTTC	CASSLGWGHGETQYF	TRBV7-3	.	.	TRBJ2-5	15
TGTGCCAGCAGTTTTAGGGACAGGGGGCTTGGCTACACCTTC	CASSFRDRGLGYTF	TRBV28	.	TRBD1	TRBJ1-2	14
TGTGCCAGCAGTGTGATGGGGGCCAGCAATCAGCCCCAGCATTTT	CASSVMGASNQPQHF	TRBV2	.	.	TRBJ1-5	15
TGTGCCAGCAGTCCTCCGTTTGGGGGAGGCCCGAACACCGGGGAGCTGTTTTTT	CASSPPFGGGPNTGELFF	TRBV28	.	.	TRBJ2-2	18
TGCGCCAGCAGCTTGACAGGGATACACTCTGGAAACACCATATATTTT	CASSLTGIHSGNTIYF	TRBV5-1	.	.	TRBJ1-3	16
TGCGCCAGCAGCTTGGACCAGCGGGAAGGCCAAGAGACCCAGTACTTC	CASSLDQREGQETQYF	TRBV5-1	.	TRBD2	TRBJ2-5	16
TGTGCCAGCAAAACGGCCGGGACTAGCATCTACGAGCAGTACTTC	CASKTAGTSIYEQYF	TRBV28	.	TRBD2	TRBJ2-7	15
TGTGCCAGCAGCCTGGGACCAGCGGGGGAGCAGTACTTC	CASSLGPAGEQYF	TRBV7-2	.	TRBD2	TRBJ2-7	13
TGTGCCAGCAGCTTAGGAGGGGACAGATATCAGCCCCAGCATTTT	CASSLGGDRYQPQHF	TRBV7-9	.	TRBD1	TRBJ1-5	15
TGCGCCAGCAGCTTGTGGCTTGGGACAGAAGCTTTCTTT	CASSLWLGTEAFF	TRBV5-1	.	.	TRBJ1-1	13
TGTGCCAGTAGTAAGGCTAGCGGGGTTGATACGCAGTATTTT	CASSKASGVDTQYF	TRBV19	once	TRBD2	TRBJ2-3	14
TGCGCCAGCAGCCAAGCGCACGCTCCTCCCGGTGGCTACACCTTC	CASSQAHAPPGGYTF	TRBV4-1	.	.	TRBJ1-2	15